The 12 T cell receptor beta chains presented below share a single source sample, sequenced in a study of glioma-infiltrating T cells after dendritic cell vaccination. Here immunoSEQ multiplex PCR was the method, and the copy in TCRdb shows in-frame clones only, minus some. The sample lists roughly 96,000 clones; 75% to 85% were seen once. The sample was blood, taken before dendritic cell vaccination. These receptors were obtained from a human donor with glioblastoma.

V is TRBV18 and J is TRBJ1-2, with D possibly matching TRBD1 (5 bases). Germline values: CDR1 KGHSH, CDR2 LQKENI. V was cut by 3 bases and J by 4 bases, with 15 bases left in between. This CDR3 spans 15 amino acids. CDR3 sequence (DNA): TGTGCCAGCTCACCTCAGGACGGAGGGGTCTATGGCTACACCTTC. Amino acids: CASSPQDGGVYGYTF.

The chain employs TRBV7-8 and TRBJ2-2; possible D gene TRBD1, 7 bases. CDR1 and CDR2 from the germline V gene are SGHVS and FQNEAQ. This CDR3 is 15 amino acids long. V dropped 6 bases and J dropped 4 bases, with 15 bases sitting between them. CDR3 loop: CASRRGTDRTGELFF. Written as DNA, the CDR3 is TGTGCCAGCAGACGCGGGACAGATCGCACCGGGGAGCTGTTTTTT.

The rearrangement uses TRBV5-6 and TRBJ2-7; D unclear. V shed 3 bases and J shed 6 bases, with 7 bases lying between them. Germline V gives CDR1 SGHDT, CDR2 YYEEEE. The CDR3 spans 11 residues. The CDR3 region has the DNA TGTGCCAGCAGCTCGTTCTCCGAGCAGTACTTC. As protein: CASSSFSEQYF.

V usage is TRBV5-1 and J usage is TRBJ2-7; possible D gene TRBD1, 6 bases. The germline gives CDR1 SGHRS, CDR2 YFSETQ. The CDR3 is made up of 14 amino acids. Trimming took 4 bases from V and 5 from J, leaving 16 bases between them. The DNA for the CDR3 is TGCGCCAGCAGCCTACGACAGGAATTCGACGAGCAGTACTTC. Amino acid sequence: CASSLRQEFDEQYF.

The genes are TRBV15 and TRBJ1-5; D not certain. In germline, CDR1 is LNHNV, CDR2 YYDKDF (reference sequence). The V gene lost 2 bases and the J gene lost 5 bases, with 7 bases spanning the gap. CDR3 length equals 13 residues. DNA of the CDR3: TGTGCCACCAGCAGACCCCGTGATCAGCCCCAGCATTTT. Translation: CATSRPRDQPQHF. Variable domain in full (rest from reference TRBV15 and TRBJ1-5): DAMVIQNPRYQVTQFGKPVTLSCSQTLNHNVMYWYQQKSSQAPKLLFHYYDKDFNNEADTPDNFQSRRPNTSFCFLDIRSPGLGDTAMYLCATSRPRDQPQHFGDGTRLSIL.

V usage is TRBV19 and J usage is TRBJ2-3; perhaps TRBD1 as D (6 bases). Trimming took off 3 bases at V and 3 bases at J, with 13 bases between the two ends. Germline CDR1 is LNHDA and CDR2 is SQIVND (reference sequence). The CDR3 spans 15 residues. The CDR3, as DNA: TGTGCCAGTAGTATGGGGGCAGGGGAAACAGATACGCAGTATTTT. Protein sequence: CASSMGAGETDTQYF.

This chain uses TRBV23-1 with TRBJ2-7; tentative D call: TRBD1 (6 bases). TRBV23-1 is marked as an open reading frame, function uncertain. This CDR3 comprises 17 residues. Trimming pared 0 bases from V and 0 bases from J, leaving 15 bases between. This chain's CDR3 is CASSQSNRVGSSYEQYF. CDR3 nucleotide sequence: TGCGCCAGCAGTCAATCGAACAGGGTTGGGAGCTCCTACGAGCAGTACTTC.

This clone occurred many times. The J gene is TRBJ2-7, the V gene TRBV10-3; D might be TRBD2 (7 bases). Germline V gene lookup returns CDR1 ENHRY and CDR2 SYGVKD. V shed 3 bases and J shed 3 bases, with 12 bases lying between them. The CDR3 totals 14 residues. The DNA of the CDR3 is TGTGCCATCAGTGAAGGGGGGGGTGGCTACGAGCAGTACTTC. Encoded protein: CAISEGGGGYEQYF.

The V and J genes are TRBV27 and TRBJ2-1; 9 bases agree with TRBD2. V was pared by 0 bases and J by 13 bases, with 10 bases of the junction left unmatched. This CDR3 region has 15 residues. Germline assignment: CDR1 MNHEY and CDR2 SMNVEV (reference sequence). The CDR3 DNA is TGTGCCAGCAGTTTATCCCCGGGACTAGCTCCTTTCCAGTTCTTC. Translating it yields CASSLSPGLAPFQFF.

The chain combines TRBV9 with TRBJ2-1, with TRBD2 matching over 8 bases. CDR3 size: 15 residues. Trimming removed 2 bases from V and 4 bases from J; junction bases left unmatched: 5. CDR1 SGDLS and CDR2 YYNGEE come from the germline V gene. The CDR3 bases are TGTGCCAGCAGCGTTACTAGCGGATTTTACAATGAGCAGTTCTTC. Its translation: CASSVTSGFYNEQFF. The full variable domain, its missing parts supplied by reference TRBV9 and TRBJ2-1, is DSGVTQTPKHLITATGQRVTLRCSPRSGDLSVYWYQQSLDQGLQFLIQYYNGEERAKGNILERFSAQQFPDLHSELNLSSLELGDSALYFCASSVTSGFYNEQFFGPGTRLTVL.

This clone was detected only a few times. The gene calls are TRBV7-9 and TRBJ2-7; D might be TRBD2 (5 bases). Germline V gives CDR1 SEHNR, CDR2 FQNEAQ (reference sequence). The V end lost 6 bases, the J end lost 1 base, and 13 bases lay between the germline ends. The CDR3 totals 14 residues. CDR3 amino acids: CASSLREQSYEQYF. In DNA, the CDR3 is TGTGCCAGCAGTTTAAGGGAGCAATCCTACGAGCAGTACTTC.

This clone was counted a few times. This chain connects TRBV5-4 to TRBJ1-2; D is perhaps TRBD1 (6 bases). Germline lookup yields CDR1 SGHNT and CDR2 YYREEE (reference sequence). The CDR3 loop spans 15 amino acids. Trimming took 3 bases from V and 5 from J, leaving 17 bases between them. In DNA, the CDR3 is TGTGCCAGCAGCTCCCGACAGGAAAGCGAGTATGGCTACACCTTC. This encodes CASSSRQESEYGYTF.